The clone carrying this T cell receptor beta chain has at least ten counts. Its specificity is not known. The entry originates in a study of T cells after yellow fever vaccination. Study information: Those fractions that held only low numbers of cells were prepared using the SMART-Seq v4 Ultra Low Input RNA kit. General observations from the study: The study noted that FACS-sorted repertoires could contain abundant clonotypes contaminating from the bulk population. Reappearing after the booster were most of the clones from primary vaccination (about 95% CD4, 88% CD8).

J gave up 8 bases and V 5 bases, and 13 bases lay outside the gene matches. The CDR3 consists of 15 residues. 5'RACE template switching added a universal primer site and UMIs to TCR cDNA. In TCRdb, the 5' RACE reads were re-called with MiXCR into one record per CDR3 protein. This sample has some 29,000 distinct CDR3 sequences; under 6% occur once, and the top ten carry about 40%. The chain has TRBV12-3 or TRBV12-4 and TRBJ2-5, with TRBD1 matching over 8 bases. Sequenced material: CD8+ T cells sorted from PBMCs, taken 10 days after the yellow fever booster vaccination. This TCR was sampled from a man aged 30-40 years who received the YFV17D yellow fever vaccine. The CDR3 loop reads CASSRQDRGVGTQYF. CDR3 bases: TGTGCCAGCAGTCGGCAAGACAGGGGAGTAGGAACCCAGTACTTC.